This T cell receptor beta chain was found in a study of cytomegalovirus exposure and HLA in healthy donors. Notes on the study in general: A missense variant in DCLRE1C was later tied to TCR beta V- and J-gene trimming. In a later analysis, an Asian-associated ancestry cluster reportedly showed fewer N-insertions than the roughly 700-donor mean. Later, an analysis found that common viral pathogens appeared to be linked with several of the most significant clusters.

Of note for this clone: Its antigen is undetermined.

In germline, CDR1 is SNHLY, CDR2 FYNNEI. This CDR3 region has 12 residues. Between the trimmed V and J ends, which lost 7 bases and 1 base, there was a span of 7 bases. In the PCR, 60 Vbeta and 13 Jbeta primers were used. The repertoire was sequenced with immunoSEQ multiplex PCR; TCRdb's copy has only in-frame clones and lacks some. This table holds about 170,000 clones. V is TRBV2 and J is TRBJ1-1; D not certain. The receptor was derived from a woman aged 18-30 years in good health and CMV-seropositive. The sequenced sample consisted of PBMCs. The CDR3 is CASKNGNTEAFF. The CDR3 coding sequence is TGTGCCAGCAAAAACGGGAACACTGAAGCTTTCTTT.